This T cell receptor (beta chain) was identified in a study of T cells after yellow fever vaccination. Study-level points and caveats: There was a small share of clonotypes that showed up in both the CD4 and CD8 compartments.

5'RACE template switching generated TCR cDNA, adding a universal primer site and UMIs. TCRdb fed the 5' RACE reads into MiXCR, producing one record per CDR3 protein. Among around 340,000 distinct CDR3 sequences, 12% were seen once, and the ten largest hold approximately 3.3%. Germline-derived CDR1 and CDR2 are GTSNPN and SVGIG (reference sequence). This CDR3 contains 14 residues. Trimming cost V 0 bases and J 3 bases, with 8 bases left between them. This clonotype is a singleton in its sample. As yet, its antigen is unknown. The sequencing used CD4+ T cells sorted from PBMCs, collected 15 days after the yellow fever booster vaccination. The clonotype was recovered from a man aged 18 to 35 who received the YFV17D yellow fever vaccine. V gene TRBV30 combines with J gene TRBJ2-2, with D possibly matching TRBD2 (6 bases). Here the CDR3 DNA reads TGTGCCTGGAGTGTCGGGGGATACACCGGGGAGCTGTTTTTT. Translation gives CAWSVGGYTGELFF. The full variable domain, rest sourced from reference TRBV30 and TRBJ2-2, is SQTIHQWPATLVQPVGSPLSLECTVEGTSNPNLYWYRQAAGRGLQLLFYSVGIGQISSEVPQNLSASRPQDRQFILSSKKLLLSDSGFYLCAWSVGGYTGELFFGEGSRLTVL.